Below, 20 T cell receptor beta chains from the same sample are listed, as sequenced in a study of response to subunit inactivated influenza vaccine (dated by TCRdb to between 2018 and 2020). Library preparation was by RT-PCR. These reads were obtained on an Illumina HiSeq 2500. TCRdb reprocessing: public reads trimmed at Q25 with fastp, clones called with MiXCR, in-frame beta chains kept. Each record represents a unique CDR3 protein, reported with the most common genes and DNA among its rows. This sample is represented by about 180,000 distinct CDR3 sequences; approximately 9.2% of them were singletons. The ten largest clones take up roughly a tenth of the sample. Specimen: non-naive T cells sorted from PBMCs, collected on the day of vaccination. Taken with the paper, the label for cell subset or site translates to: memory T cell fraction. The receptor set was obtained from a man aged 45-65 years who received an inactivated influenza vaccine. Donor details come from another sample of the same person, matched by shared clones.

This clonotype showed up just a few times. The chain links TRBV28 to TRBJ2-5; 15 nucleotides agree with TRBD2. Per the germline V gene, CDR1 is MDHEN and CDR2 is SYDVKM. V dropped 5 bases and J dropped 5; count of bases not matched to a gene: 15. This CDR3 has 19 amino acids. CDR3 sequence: CASSLPRMGLAGGRETQYF. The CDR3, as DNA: TGTGCCAGCAGTCTCCCTAGAATGGGACTAGCGGGAGGTCGCGAGACCCAGTACTTC.

The CDR3 loop is CAIRPQGTGELFF. The CDR3 DNA reads as TGTGCCATCAGACCACAGGGTACCGGGGAGCTGTTTTTT. V usage is TRBV10-3 and J usage is TRBJ2-2, with D tentatively TRBD1 (6 bases). V lost 6 bases and J 5 bases, leaving 10 bases between the germline ends. Germline assignment: CDR1 ENHRY and CDR2 SYGVKD. This CDR3 region has 13 residues.

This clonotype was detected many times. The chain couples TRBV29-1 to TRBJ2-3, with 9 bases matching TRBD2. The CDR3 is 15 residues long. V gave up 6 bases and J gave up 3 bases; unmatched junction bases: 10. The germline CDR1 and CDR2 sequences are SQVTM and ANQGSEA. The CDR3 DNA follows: TGCAGCGTACGCGGGACTAGCACAAGGACAGATACGCAGTATTTT. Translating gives CSVRGTSTRTDTQYF.

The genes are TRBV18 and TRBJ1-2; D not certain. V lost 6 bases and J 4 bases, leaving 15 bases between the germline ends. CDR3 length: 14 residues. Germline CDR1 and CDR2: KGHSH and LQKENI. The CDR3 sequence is CASSADSSPYGYTF. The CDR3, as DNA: TGTGCCAGCTCGGCAGATTCTTCCCCCTATGGCTACACCTTC.

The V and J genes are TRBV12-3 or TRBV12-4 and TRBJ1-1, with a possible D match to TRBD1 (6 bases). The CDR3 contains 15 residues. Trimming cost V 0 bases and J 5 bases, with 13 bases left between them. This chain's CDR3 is CASSLALRGGTEAFF. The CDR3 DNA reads TGTGCCAGCAGTTTAGCGCTCAGGGGCGGAACTGAAGCTTTCTTT.

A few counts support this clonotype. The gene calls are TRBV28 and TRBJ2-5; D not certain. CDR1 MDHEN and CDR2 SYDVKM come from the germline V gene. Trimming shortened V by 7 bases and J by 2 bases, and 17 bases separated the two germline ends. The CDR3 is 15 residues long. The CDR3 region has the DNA TGTGCCAGCAATTCCGGGTCGGTTGTACAAGAGACCCAGTACTTC. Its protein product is CASNSGSVVQETQYF.

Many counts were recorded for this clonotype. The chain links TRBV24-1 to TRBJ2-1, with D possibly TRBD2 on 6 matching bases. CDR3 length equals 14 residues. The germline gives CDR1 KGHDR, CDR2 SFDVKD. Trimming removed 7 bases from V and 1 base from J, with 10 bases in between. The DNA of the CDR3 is TGTGCCACCAGGGCAGGGACTTCCTACAATGAGCAGTTCTTC. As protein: CATRAGTSYNEQFF.

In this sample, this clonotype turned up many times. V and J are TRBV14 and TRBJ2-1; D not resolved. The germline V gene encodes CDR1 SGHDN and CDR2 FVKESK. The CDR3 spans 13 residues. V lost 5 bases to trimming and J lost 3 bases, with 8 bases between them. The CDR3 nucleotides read TGTGCCAGCAGCATACCGGGCTACAATGAGCAGTTCTTC. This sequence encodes CASSIPGYNEQFF.

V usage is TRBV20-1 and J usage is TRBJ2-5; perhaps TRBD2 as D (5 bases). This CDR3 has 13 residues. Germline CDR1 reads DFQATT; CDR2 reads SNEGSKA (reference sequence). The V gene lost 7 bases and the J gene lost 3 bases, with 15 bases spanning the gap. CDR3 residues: CSVHFGGEETQYF. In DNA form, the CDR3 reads TGCAGTGTCCATTTTGGAGGCGAAGAGACCCAGTACTTC.

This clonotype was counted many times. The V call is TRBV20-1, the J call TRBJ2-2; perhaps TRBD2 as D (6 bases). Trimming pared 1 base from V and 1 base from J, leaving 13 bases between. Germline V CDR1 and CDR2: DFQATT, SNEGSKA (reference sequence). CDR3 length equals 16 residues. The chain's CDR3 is CSARAPGLRNTGELFF. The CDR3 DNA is TGCAGTGCTAGAGCTCCGGGACTGAGGAACACCGGGGAGCTGTTTTTT.

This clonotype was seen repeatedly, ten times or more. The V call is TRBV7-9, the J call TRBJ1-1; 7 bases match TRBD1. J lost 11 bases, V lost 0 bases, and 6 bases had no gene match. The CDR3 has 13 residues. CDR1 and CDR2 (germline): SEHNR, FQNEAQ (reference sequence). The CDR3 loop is CASSLAAQGTAFF. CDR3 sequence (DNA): TGTGCCAGCAGCTTAGCGGCACAGGGGACGGCTTTCTTT.

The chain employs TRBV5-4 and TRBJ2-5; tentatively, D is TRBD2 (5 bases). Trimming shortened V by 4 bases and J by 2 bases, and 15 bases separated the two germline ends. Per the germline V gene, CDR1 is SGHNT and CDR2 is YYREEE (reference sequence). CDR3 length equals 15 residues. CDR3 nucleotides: TGTGCCAGCAGCAATGATCCGGGATCTCAAGAGACCCAGTACTTC. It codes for CASSNDPGSQETQYF.

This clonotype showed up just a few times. The CDR3 loop is CASKRTTQDTEAFF. The CDR3 DNA reads as TGTGCCAGCAAGAGGACAACCCAAGACACTGAAGCTTTCTTT. The chain joins TRBV2 to TRBJ1-1; a possible D gene is TRBD1 (5 bases). This CDR3 spans 14 amino acids. CDR1 is SNHLY, CDR2 FYNNEI, per germline. V shed 7 bases and J shed 3 bases, with 15 bases lying between them.

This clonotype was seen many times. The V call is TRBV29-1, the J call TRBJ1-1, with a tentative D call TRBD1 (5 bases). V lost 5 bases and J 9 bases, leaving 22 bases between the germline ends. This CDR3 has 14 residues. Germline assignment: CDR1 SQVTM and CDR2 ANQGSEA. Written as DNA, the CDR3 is TGCAGCGTTCTAGACCCCGGGACTCGGCGTAAAGCTTTCTTT. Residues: CSVLDPGTRRKAFF. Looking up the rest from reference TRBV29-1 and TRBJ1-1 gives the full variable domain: SAVISQKPSRDICQRGTSLTIQCQVDSQVTMMFWYRQQPGQSLTLIATANQGSEATYESGFVIDKFPISRPNLTFSTLTVSNMSPEDSSIYLCSVLDPGTRRKAFFGQGTRLTVV.

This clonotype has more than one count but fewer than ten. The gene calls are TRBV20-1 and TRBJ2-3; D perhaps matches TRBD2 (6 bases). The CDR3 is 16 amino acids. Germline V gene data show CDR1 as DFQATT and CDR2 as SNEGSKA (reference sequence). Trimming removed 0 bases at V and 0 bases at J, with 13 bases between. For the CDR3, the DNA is TGCAGTGCTAGAGATCTAGGGCTAGCGAGCACAGATACGCAGTATTTT. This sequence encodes CSARDLGLASTDTQYF.

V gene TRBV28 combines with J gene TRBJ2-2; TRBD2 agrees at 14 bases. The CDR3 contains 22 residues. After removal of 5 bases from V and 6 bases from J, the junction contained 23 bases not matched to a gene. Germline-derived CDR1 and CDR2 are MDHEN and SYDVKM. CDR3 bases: TGTGCCAGCAGTATACCCTCTTTCGGGACTAGCGGGAGATTGGTGGTGGCCGGGGAGCTGTTTTTT. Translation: CASSIPSFGTSGRLVVAGELFF.

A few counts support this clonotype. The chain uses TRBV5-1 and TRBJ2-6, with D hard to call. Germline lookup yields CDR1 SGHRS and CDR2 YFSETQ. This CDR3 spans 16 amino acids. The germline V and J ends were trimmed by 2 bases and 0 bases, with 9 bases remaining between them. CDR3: CASSLDGGSGANVLTF. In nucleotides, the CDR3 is TGCGCCAGCAGCTTAGACGGTGGCTCTGGGGCCAACGTCCTGACTTTC.

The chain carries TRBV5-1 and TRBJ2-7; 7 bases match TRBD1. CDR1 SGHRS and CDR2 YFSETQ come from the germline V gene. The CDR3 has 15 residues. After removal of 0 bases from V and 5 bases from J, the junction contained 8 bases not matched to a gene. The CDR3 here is CASSLALQGINEQYF. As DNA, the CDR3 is TGCGCCAGCAGCTTGGCCCTACAGGGGATCAACGAGCAGTACTTC. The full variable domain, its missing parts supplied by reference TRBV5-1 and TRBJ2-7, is KAGVTQTPRYLIKTRGQQVTLSCSPISGHRSVSWYQQTPGQGLQFLFEYFSETQRNKGNFPGRFSGRQFSNSRSEMNVSTLELGDSALYLCASSLALQGINEQYFGPGTRLTVT.

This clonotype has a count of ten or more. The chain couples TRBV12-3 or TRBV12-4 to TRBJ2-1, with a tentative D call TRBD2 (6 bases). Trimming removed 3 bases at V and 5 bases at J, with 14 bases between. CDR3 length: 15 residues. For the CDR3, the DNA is TGTGCCAGCAGTTTTGCGGGACCGCGGAACAATGAGCAGTTCTTC. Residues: CASSFAGPRNNEQFF.

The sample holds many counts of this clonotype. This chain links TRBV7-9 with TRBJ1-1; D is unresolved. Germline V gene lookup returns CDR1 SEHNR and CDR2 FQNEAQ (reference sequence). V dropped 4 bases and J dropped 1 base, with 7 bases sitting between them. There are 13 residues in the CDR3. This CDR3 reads CASSSPQNTEAFF. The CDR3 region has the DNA TGTGCCAGCAGCTCCCCGCAGAACACTGAAGCTTTCTTT.